This TCR beta chain stems from a study of blood T cells in healthy people across ages. Study-level points and caveats: Unsorted PBMCs blocked a conclusive comparison of naive and antigen-experienced cells. Long-lived donors exceeded aged donors in naive CD4+ cells and diversity.

Comments on this clonotype: Its antigen is currently unknown.

V was cut by 0 bases and J by 13 bases, with 25 bases left in between. Per germline, CDR1 SGHTA and CDR2 FQGNSA. There are 17 residues in the CDR3. Isolated per sample were at least 6 million PBMCs. Then a second PCR, running about 7 to 11 cycles, was carried out with a sample-barcoded 5' primer and a J-beta primer mix. All cDNA molecules were each tagged by a template-switch adaptor with 12 random nucleotides. TCRdb analysed the 5' RACE reads with MiXCR anew, one entry per CDR3 protein. The data show 1,500,000 or so distinct CDR3 sequences, about 42% seen once. The clonotype originates from a woman between 18 and 29 years old in good health. The chain couples TRBV7-2 to TRBJ2-4; D is unclear. Specimen: blood. The CDR3 DNA reads TGTGCCAGCAGCTTAGCAACTCGGAACCCCCCACTCAATGAGCAGTACTTC. This sequence encodes CASSLATRNPPLNEQYF.